This TCR beta chain is from a study of cytomegalovirus exposure and HLA in healthy donors. Study context: Unique TCR beta sequences numbering 95 million to 130 million came from 150 million to 200 million T cells in an earlier analysis.

General study points: One later analysis reportedly identified an Asian-associated ancestry cluster that showed fewer N-insertions than the roughly 600-donor mean.

CDR1 and CDR2 (germline): LGHNT, FRNRAP. V dropped 3 bases and J dropped 7 bases, with 13 bases sitting between them. CDR3 length equals 13 residues. The PCR used 60 Vbeta and 13 Jbeta primers. Using immunoSEQ multiplex PCR, the repertoire was profiled, and TCRdb retains in-frame clones only, with some absent. Of 200,000 to 250,000 clones in the sample, 60% to 80% are singletons; the top ten hold roughly 1.9%. This clone occurred a few times. Its antigen is not known. The genes are TRBV12-5 and TRBJ2-7; tentatively, D is TRBD2 (6 bases). The clonotype comes from a woman in her twenties or thirties in good health and CMV-seronegative. Sequenced input: PBMCs. The chain's CDR3 is CASGFGGPREQYF. The CDR3 bases are TGTGCTAGTGGTTTCGGGGGTCCGCGGGAGCAGTACTTC.